This T cell receptor beta chain was captured in a study of shared clonotypes between healthy human individuals. Whole-study findings and limits: Non-shared clonotypes were found to have lower generation probabilities than the clonotypes that were shared by all four of the sorted-subset donors.

TCRdb's copy holds only in-frame clones and misses some; the assay was immunoSEQ multiplex PCR. Counted here are about 1.5 million clones, 95% to 99% occurring once; the ten biggest clones make up about 0.45%. With regard to this clone: Its antigen is not identified.

Germline V CDR1 and CDR2: MNHNS, SASEGT. The J segment lost 0 bases and the V segment lost 4 bases, leaving 6 bases of the junction unmatched. The CDR3 has 15 residues. The TCR originated in a man aged 30 to 45 in good health. This sequence joins TRBV6-1 and TRBJ2-7, with 7 positions matching TRBD1. Input material: naive CD4+ T cells sorted from blood. Subset in this sample: CD45RA+ positively selected. In DNA, the CDR3 is TGTGCCAGCAGTGTAAGAGGGGACAGCTCCTACGAGCAGTACTTC. As protein: CASSVRGDSSYEQYF.